This is a list of T cell receptor beta chains from one sample in a study of cytomegalovirus exposure and HLA in healthy donors. The method was immunoSEQ multiplex PCR; TCRdb's version includes in-frame clones alone and lacks a portion of them. This table holds some 130,000 clones, more than 80% found once. The specimen sequenced was PBMCs. The source is a man aged 30-40 years in good health and CMV-seronegative. The CDR3 runs from the conserved cysteine through the conserved F or W. D genes are given only for firm matches. A clone size is listed for some rows: how often the clone was seen (once, few, many), or a class if it is expanded.

J	size	D	V	DNA	CDR3
TRBJ2-7	.	.	TRBV28	TGTGCCAGCAAGGAGGGGTTGTCCTACGAGCAGTACTTC	CASKEGLSYEQYF
TRBJ1-5	.	TRBD1	TRBV7-9	TGTTCCAGCAGCTTGACAGGGGCCAGCAATCAGCCCCAGCATTTT	CSSSLTGASNQPQHF
TRBJ2-1	.	TRBD1	TRBV2	TGTGCCAGCGGACAGGGGACCTACAATGAGCAGTTCTTC	CASGQGTYNEQFF
TRBJ1-1	few	TRBD1	TRBV10-3	TGTGCCATCAGTGAGACAGGGGTCAACACTGAAGCTTTCTTT	CAISETGVNTEAFF
TRBJ2-7	.	.	TRBV5-6	TGTGCCAGCAGCTTGTCAGCGGGGACAACCTACGAGCAGTACTTC	CASSLSAGTTYEQYF
TRBJ2-7	.	.	TRBV11-3	TGTGCCAGCAGCTTAGAGGACAGAGTGACCTACGAGCAGTACTTC	CASSLEDRVTYEQYF
TRBJ2-4	.	.	TRBV7-9	TGTGCCAGCAGCTTAGATCGGGTCCCCGAAGGAAACATTCAGTACTTC	CASSLDRVPEGNIQYF
TRBJ2-2	.	.	TRBV7-3	TGTGCCAGCAGCTCCCAACTCACCGGGGAGCTGTTTTTT	CASSSQLTGELFF
TRBJ2-7	.	TRBD2	TRBV19	TGTGCCAGCTCATCTAGCGGCACATACTACGAGCAGTACTTC	CASSSSGTYYEQYF
TRBJ2-1	once	.	TRBV5-1	TGCGCCAGCAGCTCTTTCTTGCGGGATCTGGGGAATGAGCAGTTCTTC	CASSSFLRDLGNEQFF
TRBJ2-7	once	.	TRBV20-1	TGCAGTGCTACCAGCTCCTACGAGCAGTACTTC	CSATSSYEQYF
TRBJ2-7	few	.	TRBV5-1	TGCGCCAGCAGCTTGGCCCGAATGAGGGGGAGCTCGGTCTACGAGCAGTACTTC	CASSLARMRGSSVYEQYF
TRBJ1-2	.	.	TRBV10-3	TGTGCCATCAGTGAGTCCGGGGGTGTGTCCAACTATGGCTACACCTTC	CAISESGGVSNYGYTF
TRBJ2-7	.	.	TRBV4-1	TGCGCCAGCAGCCAAGATGAGGAGCAGTACTTC	CASSQDEEQYF
TRBJ1-1	once	.	TRBV29-1	TGCAGCGTTGAATATGGGGGCTCTAGCACTGAAGCTTTCTTT	CSVEYGGSSTEAFF
TRBJ2-7	.	TRBD2	TRBV29-1	TGCAGCGTTCTGACTAGCGTTTCCTACGAGCAGTACTTC	CSVLTSVSYEQYF
TRBJ2-1	.	TRBD2	TRBV7-2	TGTGCCAGCAGCTTAGGTCCAGCGGGAGCCGGTAATGAGCAGTTCTTC	CASSLGPAGAGNEQFF
TRBJ2-4	.	TRBD2	TRBV28	TGTGCCAGCAGTGGCAATAGCGGGGTCAACCAAAACATTCAGTACTTC	CASSGNSGVNQNIQYF
TRBJ2-1	.	TRBD2	TRBV27	TGTGCCAGCAGTTGGACTAGCGGGAGGGTTTACAATGAGCAGTTCTTC	CASSWTSGRVYNEQFF
TRBJ1-1	.	.	TRBV5-6	TGTGCCAGCAGCTTGCCGACAGATTATCAAGGCGCTGAAGCTTTCTTT	CASSLPTDYQGAEAFF
TRBJ2-2	.	TRBD1	TRBV18	TGTGCCAGCTCACCCTACGGCCCGGGACAGGGGAACACCGGGGAGCTGTTTTTT	CASSPYGPGQGNTGELFF
TRBJ1-5	few	TRBD1	TRBV6-6	TGTGCCAGCAGTTACCAGCAGACAGGGGGTCAGCCCCAGCATTTT	CASSYQQTGGQPQHF
TRBJ2-7	.	.	TRBV7-9	TGTGCCAGCGGTCCCCCAGCTAGCGTCCACGAGCAGTACTTC	CASGPPASVHEQYF
TRBJ1-5	.	.	TRBV6-5	TGTGCCAGCAAAAGGGGATTGGGGCAGCCCCAGCATTTT	CASKRGLGQPQHF
TRBJ2-7	.	.	TRBV7-2	TGTGCCAGCAGCAAACCAGGGGGGTCCTCCTACGAGCAGTACTTC	CASSKPGGSSYEQYF
TRBJ1-3	.	.	TRBV27	TGTGCCAGCAGTTTATCACCAGGGTTGGAAGACACCATATATTTT	CASSLSPGLEDTIYF
TRBJ1-1	.	.	TRBV27	TGTGCCAGCAGAAACCTGGGAGGGAACACTGAAGCTTTCTTT	CASRNLGGNTEAFF
TRBJ1-4	.	TRBD1	TRBV10-3	TGTGCCATCAGTGAGACAAGAACCGGGACAGGGATTGAAAAACTGTTTTTT	CAISETRTGTGIEKLFF
TRBJ2-1	.	TRBD2	TRBV4-1	TGCGCCAGCAGCCTAGGACTAGCGGGAGGAGCAAATGAGCAGTTCTTC	CASSLGLAGGANEQFF
TRBJ1-3	.	.	TRBV6-1	TGTGCCAGCACCCTAGTTGGAAGCACCATATATTTT	CASTLVGSTIYF
TRBJ1-1	.	.	TRBV27	TGTGCCAGCAGTTCCAGTATGAACACTGAAGCTTTCTTT	CASSSSMNTEAFF